This entry features one T cell receptor (beta chain) sequence. This sample is part of a study of Ad26.COV2.S vaccination and SARS-CoV-2 variants. Study summary: Administration of Ad26.COV2.S was intramuscular, either once or twice 56 days apart.

Profiled with immunoSEQ multiplex PCR; TCRdb holds only in-frame clones, not every one. The data hold some 250,000 clones, with more than 75% observed a single time. Treatment specified: some 19 received Ad26.COV2.S at low or high dose, single or two shots; about 5 received placebo; per-sample allocation not given. Repertoires come from day 63 after the first vaccine or placebo injection. CDR1 LGHDT and CDR2 YNNKEL come from the germline V gene (reference sequence). The length of the CDR3 is 15 residues. The V and J ends lost 2 bases and 0 bases respectively, with 10 bases between them. The TCR was taken from a person between 18 and 65 years old who received the Ad26.COV2.S COVID-19 vaccine or a placebo. V is TRBV3-1 (or the pseudogene TRBV3-2) and J is TRBJ1-1; possibly TRBD1 for D (5 bases). Sample: peripheral blood, taken in a trial of Ad26.COV2.S vaccine versus placebo. DNA of the CDR3: TGTGCCAGCAGCCAACGAACAGGAGTGAACACTGAAGCTTTCTTT. Protein product: CASSQRTGVNTEAFF.